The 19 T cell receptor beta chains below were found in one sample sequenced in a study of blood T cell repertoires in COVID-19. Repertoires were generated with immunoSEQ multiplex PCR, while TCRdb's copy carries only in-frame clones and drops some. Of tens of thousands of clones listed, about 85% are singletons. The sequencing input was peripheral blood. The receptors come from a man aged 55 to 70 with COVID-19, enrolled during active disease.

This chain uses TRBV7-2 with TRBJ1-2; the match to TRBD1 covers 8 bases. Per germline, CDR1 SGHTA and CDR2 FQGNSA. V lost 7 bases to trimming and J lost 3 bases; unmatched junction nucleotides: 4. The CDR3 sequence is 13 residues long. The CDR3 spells CASTTGADYGYTF. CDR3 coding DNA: TGTGCCAGCACGACAGGGGCGGACTATGGCTACACCTTC.

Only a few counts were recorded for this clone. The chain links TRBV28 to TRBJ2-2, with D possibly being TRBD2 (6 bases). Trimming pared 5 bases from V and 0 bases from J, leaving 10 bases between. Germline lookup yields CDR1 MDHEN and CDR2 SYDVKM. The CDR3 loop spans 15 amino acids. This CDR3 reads CASSPRLANTGELFF. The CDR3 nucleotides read TGTGCCAGCAGTCCCCGACTAGCGAACACCGGGGAGCTGTTTTTT.

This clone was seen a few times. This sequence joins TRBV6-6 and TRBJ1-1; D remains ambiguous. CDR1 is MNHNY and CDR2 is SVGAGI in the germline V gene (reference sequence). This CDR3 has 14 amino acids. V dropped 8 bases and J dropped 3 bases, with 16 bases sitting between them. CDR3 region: CASRSEGWDTEAFF. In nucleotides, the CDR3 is TGTGCCAGCCGGTCGGAGGGTTGGGACACTGAAGCTTTCTTT.

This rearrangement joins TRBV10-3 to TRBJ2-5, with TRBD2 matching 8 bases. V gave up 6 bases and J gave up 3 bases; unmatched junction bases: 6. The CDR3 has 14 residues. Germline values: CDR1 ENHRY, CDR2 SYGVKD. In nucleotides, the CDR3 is TGTGCCATCAGCCGGGGACTAGAGGAAGAGACCCAGTACTTC. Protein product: CAISRGLEEETQYF.

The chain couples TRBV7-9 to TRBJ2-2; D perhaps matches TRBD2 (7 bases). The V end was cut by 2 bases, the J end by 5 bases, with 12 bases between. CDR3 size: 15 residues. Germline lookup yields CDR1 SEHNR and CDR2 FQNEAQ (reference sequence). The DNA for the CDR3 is TGTGCCAGCAGCTTACTGGCGGGGGCAACCGGGGAGCTGTTTTTT. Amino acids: CASSLLAGATGELFF.

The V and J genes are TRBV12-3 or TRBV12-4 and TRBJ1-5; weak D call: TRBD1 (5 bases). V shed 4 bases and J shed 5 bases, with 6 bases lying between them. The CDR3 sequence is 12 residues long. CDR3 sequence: CASSSGDQPQHF. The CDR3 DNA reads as TGTGCCAGCAGTTCGGGGGATCAGCCCCAGCATTTT.

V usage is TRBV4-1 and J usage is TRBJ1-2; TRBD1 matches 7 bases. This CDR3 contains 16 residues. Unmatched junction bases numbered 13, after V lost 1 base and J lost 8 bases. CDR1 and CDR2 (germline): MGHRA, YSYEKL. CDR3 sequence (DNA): TGCGCCAGCAGCCAAGTTACCTGGACAGGACGGGAGGGCTACACCTTC. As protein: CASSQVTWTGREGYTF.

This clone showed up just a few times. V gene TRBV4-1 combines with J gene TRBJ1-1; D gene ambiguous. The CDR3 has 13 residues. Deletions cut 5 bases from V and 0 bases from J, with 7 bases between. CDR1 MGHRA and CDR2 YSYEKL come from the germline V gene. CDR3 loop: CASSSRMNTEAFF. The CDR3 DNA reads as TGCGCCAGCAGCTCTCGTATGAACACTGAAGCTTTCTTT.

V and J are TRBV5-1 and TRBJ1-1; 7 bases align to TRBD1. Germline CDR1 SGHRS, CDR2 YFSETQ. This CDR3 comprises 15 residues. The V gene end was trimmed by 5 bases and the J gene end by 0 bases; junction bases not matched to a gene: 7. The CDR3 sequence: CASRISGTVNTEAFF. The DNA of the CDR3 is TGCGCCAGCAGAATTTCAGGGACAGTGAACACTGAAGCTTTCTTT.

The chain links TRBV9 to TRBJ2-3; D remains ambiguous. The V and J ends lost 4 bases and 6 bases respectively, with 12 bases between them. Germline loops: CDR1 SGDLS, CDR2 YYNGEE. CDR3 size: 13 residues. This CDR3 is CASSTDTADTQYF. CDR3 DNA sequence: TGTGCCAGCAGCACCGACACCGCCGATACGCAGTATTTT.

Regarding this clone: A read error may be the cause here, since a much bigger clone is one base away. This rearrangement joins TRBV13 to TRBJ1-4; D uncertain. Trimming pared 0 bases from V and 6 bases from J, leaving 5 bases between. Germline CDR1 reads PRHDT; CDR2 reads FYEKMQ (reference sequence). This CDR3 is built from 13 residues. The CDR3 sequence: CASSLGQYEKLFF. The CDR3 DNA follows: TGTGCCAGCAGCTTAGGACAGTATGAAAAACTGTTTTTT.

CDR3 sequence: CASSQHGTGAQGNTIYF. The CDR3 DNA sequence: TGTGCCAGCAGCCAGCACGGGACAGGGGCGCAAGGAAACACCATATATTTT. The chain combines TRBV3-1 (or the pseudogene TRBV3-2) with TRBJ1-3, with TRBD1 identical over 10 bases. The V gene's germline CDR1 is LGHDT and CDR2 YNNKEL (reference sequence). V was clipped by 3 bases and J by 4 bases; unmatched bases: 9. The CDR3 is 17 amino acids.

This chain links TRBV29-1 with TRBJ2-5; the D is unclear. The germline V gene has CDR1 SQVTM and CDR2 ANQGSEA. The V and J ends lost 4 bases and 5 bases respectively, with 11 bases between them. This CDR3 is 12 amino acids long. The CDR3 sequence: CSVVISLETQYF. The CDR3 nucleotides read TGCAGCGTTGTAATATCTTTGGAGACCCAGTACTTC.

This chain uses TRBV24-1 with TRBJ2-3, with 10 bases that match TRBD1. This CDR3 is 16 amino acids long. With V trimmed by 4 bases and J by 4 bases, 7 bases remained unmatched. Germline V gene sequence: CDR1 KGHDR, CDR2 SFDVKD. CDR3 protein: CATSENWGTGADTQYF. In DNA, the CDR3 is TGTGCCACCAGTGAGAATTGGGGGACAGGGGCAGATACGCAGTATTTT.

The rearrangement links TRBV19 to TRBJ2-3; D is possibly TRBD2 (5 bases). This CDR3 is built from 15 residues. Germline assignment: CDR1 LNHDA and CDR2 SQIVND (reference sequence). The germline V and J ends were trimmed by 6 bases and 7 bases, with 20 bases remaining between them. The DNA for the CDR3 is TGTGCCAGTAGCCCTGACAAGTCGGGGAAGAATACGCAGTATTTT. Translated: CASSPDKSGKNTQYF.

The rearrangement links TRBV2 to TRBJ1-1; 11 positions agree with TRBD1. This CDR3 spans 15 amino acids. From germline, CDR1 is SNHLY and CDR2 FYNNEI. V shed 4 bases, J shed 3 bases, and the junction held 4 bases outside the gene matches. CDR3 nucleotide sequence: TGTGCCAGCAGTGCACAGGGACAGGGGGACACTGAAGCTTTCTTT. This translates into CASSAQGQGDTEAFF.

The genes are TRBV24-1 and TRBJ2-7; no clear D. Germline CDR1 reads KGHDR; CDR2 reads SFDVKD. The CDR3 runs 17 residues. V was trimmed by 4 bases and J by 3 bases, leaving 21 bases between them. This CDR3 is CATSDPTRLTKNYEQYF. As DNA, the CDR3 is TGTGCCACCAGTGACCCTACAAGACTGACCAAAAACTACGAGCAGTACTTC.

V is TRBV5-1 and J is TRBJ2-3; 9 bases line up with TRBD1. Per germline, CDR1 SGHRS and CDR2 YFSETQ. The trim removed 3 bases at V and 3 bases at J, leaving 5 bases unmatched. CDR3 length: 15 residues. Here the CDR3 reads CASSSTGTGTDTQYF. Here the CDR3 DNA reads TGCGCCAGCAGCTCTACCGGGACAGGGACAGATACGCAGTATTTT. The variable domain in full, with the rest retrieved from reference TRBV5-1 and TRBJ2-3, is KAGVTQTPRYLIKTRGQQVTLSCSPISGHRSVSWYQQTPGQGLQFLFEYFSETQRNKGNFPGRFSGRQFSNSRSEMNVSTLELGDSALYLCASSSTGTGTDTQYFGPGTRLTVL.

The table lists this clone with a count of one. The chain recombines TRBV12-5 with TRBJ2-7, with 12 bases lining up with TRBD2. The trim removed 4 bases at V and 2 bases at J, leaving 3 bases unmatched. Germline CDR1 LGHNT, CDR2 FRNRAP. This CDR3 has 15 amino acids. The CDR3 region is CASGSRTSGAYEQYF. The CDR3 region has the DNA TGTGCTAGTGGTTCGCGGACTAGCGGGGCCTACGAGCAGTACTTC.